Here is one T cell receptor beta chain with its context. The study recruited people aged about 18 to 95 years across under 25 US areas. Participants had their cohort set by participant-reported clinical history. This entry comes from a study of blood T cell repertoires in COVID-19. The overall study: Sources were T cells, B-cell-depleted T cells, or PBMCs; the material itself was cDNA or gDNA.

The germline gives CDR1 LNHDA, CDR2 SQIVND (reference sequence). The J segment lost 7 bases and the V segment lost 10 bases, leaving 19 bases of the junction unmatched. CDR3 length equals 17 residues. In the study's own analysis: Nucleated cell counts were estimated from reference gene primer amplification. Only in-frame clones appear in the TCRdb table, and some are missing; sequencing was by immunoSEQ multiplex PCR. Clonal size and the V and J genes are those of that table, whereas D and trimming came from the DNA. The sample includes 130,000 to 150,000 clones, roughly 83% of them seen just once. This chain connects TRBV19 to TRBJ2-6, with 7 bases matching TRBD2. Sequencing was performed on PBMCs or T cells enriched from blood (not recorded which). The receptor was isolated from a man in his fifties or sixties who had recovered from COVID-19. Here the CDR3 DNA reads TGTGCCACCGCAACGCCAGGGAGGGGTGTGCGAGCCAACGTCCTGACTTTC. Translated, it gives CATATPGRGVRANVLTF.